Presented here are 30 T cell receptor beta chains from one specimen sequenced in a study of identical twins. A single record per CDR3 protein comes from TCRdb applying MiXCR to the 5' RACE reads. The sample carries under 400,000 distinct CDR3 sequences, approximately 8.7% recorded once. The sample taken for sequencing was naive T cells sorted from blood. These receptors originate from a woman in her forties or fifties in good health.

CDR3 nucleotides: TGTGCCAGCAGTAAGGGGGACTTTCCCTACGAGCAGTACGTC. Its translation: CASSKGDFPYEQYV. The J gene is TRBJ2-7, the V gene TRBV12-3 or TRBV12-4; either TRBD1 or TRBD2 may supply D (6 bases each). The CDR3 covers 14 residues. V was cut by 5 bases and J by 2 bases, with 13 bases left in between.

Ten or more counts support this clonotype. This sequence joins TRBV27 and TRBJ1-5, with no clear D. Germline values: CDR1 MNHEY, CDR2 SMNVEV (reference sequence). The V and J ends lost 3 bases and 2 bases respectively, with 8 bases between them. There are 14 residues in the CDR3. CDR3 in DNA: TGTGCCAGCAGTTTCTCGGGAGGCAATCAGCCCCAGCATTTT. Its protein is CASSFSGGNQPQHF.

In this sample, this clonotype turned up many times. The chain carries TRBV5-1 and TRBJ1-1, with 9 bases identical to TRBD1. This CDR3 has 17 residues. Germline V gene data show CDR1 as SGHRS and CDR2 as YFSETQ. J was trimmed by 6 bases and V by 0 bases; bases with no gene match: 12. The DNA of the CDR3 is TGCGCCAGCAGCTTGGTAGGGGGACAGGGAAATCGAGCTGAAGCTTTCTTT. It is translated as CASSLVGGQGNRAEAFF.

In this sample, this clonotype turned up many times. The gene calls are TRBV29-1 and TRBJ2-3; TRBD1 matches 8 bases. V shed 7 bases, J shed 8 bases, and the junction held 2 bases outside the gene matches. The germline V gene encodes CDR1 SQVTM and CDR2 ANQGSEA. The CDR3 runs to 10 residues. The CDR3 loop reads CSATGGTQYF. Here the CDR3 DNA reads TGCAGCGCCACAGGGGGTACGCAGTATTTT.

The gene calls are TRBV13 and TRBJ2-5; weak D call: TRBD2 (7 bases). The CDR3 sequence is 15 residues long. Germline CDR1 and CDR2: PRHDT and FYEKMQ (reference sequence). V lost 3 bases to trimming and J lost 5 bases, with 16 bases between them. The CDR3 here is CASSFFAGGQETQYF. In nucleotides, the CDR3 is TGTGCCAGCAGCTTTTTCGCCGGGGGGCAGGAGACCCAGTACTTC.

This clonotype was detected many times. The chain joins TRBV3-1 to TRBJ2-5; D tentatively reads TRBD1 or TRBD2 (6 bases each). Germline V lookup: CDR1 LGHDT, CDR2 YNNKEL (reference sequence). The CDR3 is made up of 13 amino acids. The V end was cut by 3 bases, the J end by 4 bases, with 9 bases between. DNA of the CDR3: TGTGCCAGCAGCCAGGGGGGCGGAGAGACCCAGTACTTC. It is translated as CASSQGGGETQYF.

This clonotype has more than one count but fewer than ten. Here the CDR3 DNA reads TGTGCCAGCAGCCAAGCCAGAGGTGCGGGCAACATTCAGTACTTC. Encoded protein: CASSQARGAGNIQYF. The rearrangement links TRBV3-1 to TRBJ2-4, with D perhaps TRBD2 (5 bases). The germline V and J ends were trimmed by 1 base and 7 bases, with 14 bases remaining between them. This CDR3 is 15 amino acids long. Germline assignment: CDR1 LGHDT and CDR2 YNNKEL (reference sequence).

This clonotype showed up just a few times. The rearrangement uses TRBV3-1 and TRBJ2-1, with TRBD2 matching over 7 bases. Germline CDR1 is LGHDT and CDR2 is YNNKEL (reference sequence). Trimming removed 1 base from V and 5 bases from J; junction bases left unmatched: 8. The CDR3 sequence is 16 residues long. The CDR3 bases are TGTGCCAGCAGCCAAGTGGTTCTAGCGGAACACAATGAGCAGTTCTTC. Translation: CASSQVVLAEHNEQFF.

Ten or more counts support this clonotype. The CDR3 nucleotides are TGCAGCGTTGGGGGATGGGACTACAATGAGCAGTTCTTC. Its protein is CSVGGWDYNEQFF. V and J are TRBV29-1 and TRBJ2-1; no definite D call. CDR1 is SQVTM and CDR2 is ANQGSEA in the germline V gene. This CDR3 is built from 13 residues. Trimming removed 4 bases from V and 3 bases from J, with 10 bases in between.

This clonotype appeared many times. V gene TRBV4-2 combines with J gene TRBJ1-1, with D perhaps TRBD1 (6 bases). The CDR3 length is 15 residues. The germline V gene has CDR1 LGHNA and CDR2 YNFKEQ. Trimming took 4 bases from V and 1 from J, leaving 13 bases between them. The DNA for the CDR3 is TGTGCCAGCAGCCGGATAGGGGGTGCGAACACTGAAGCTTTCTTT. This sequence encodes CASSRIGGANTEAFF.

This clonotype came up many times. The chain links TRBV9 to TRBJ1-5; D gene uncertain. The length of the CDR3 is 12 residues. The ends were cut back, 4 bases at V and 5 bases at J, with 7 bases in the middle. The germline CDR1 and CDR2 sequences are SGDLS and YYNGEE. CDR3 in DNA: TGTGCCAGCAGCCCCGGCTATCAGCCCCAGCATTTT. It encodes CASSPGYQPQHF.

This clonotype was recorded a few times. V gene TRBV10-3 combines with J gene TRBJ1-4; 10 bases are a match to TRBD1. Germline V gene sequence: CDR1 ENHRY, CDR2 SYGVKD. J lost 6 bases, V lost 6 bases, and 4 bases had no gene match. The CDR3 has 14 amino acids. In nucleotides, the CDR3 is TGTGCCATCAGCTCCGGACAGGGGGATGAAAAACTGTTTTTT. It encodes CAISSGQGDEKLFF.

The rearrangement uses TRBV6-5 and TRBJ1-3; TRBD1 agrees at 7 bases. Trimming cost V 6 bases and J 9 bases; bases outside gene matches: 14. Germline V CDR1 and CDR2: MNHEY, SVGAGI. This CDR3 has 15 amino acids. Here the CDR3 DNA reads TGTGCCAGCAGCCCTAATGACAGGGCAGTCCCCACCATATATTTT. Amino acid sequence: CASSPNDRAVPTIYF.

The chain recombines TRBV11-2 with TRBJ2-7, with 7 bases that match TRBD2. Germline assignment: CDR1 SGHAT and CDR2 FQNNGV. CDR3 length equals 14 residues. The V segment lost 5 bases and the J segment 4 bases; nucleotides outside the gene matches: 8. The CDR3 region has the DNA TGTGCCAGCAGCCCTTCGGGACTACCATACGAGCAGTACGTC. Residues: CASSPSGLPYEQYV.

This clonotype has more than one count but fewer than ten. The chain joins TRBV5-1 to TRBJ2-1, with a tentative D call TRBD2 (5 bases). The CDR3 runs 13 residues. V was shortened by 4 bases and J by 10 bases, with 15 bases between the two germline ends. Germline V gene data show CDR1 as SGHRS and CDR2 as YFSETQ. The CDR3, as DNA: TGCGCCAGCAGCCCCAGGACTGATTTCGAGCAGTTCTTC. It encodes CASSPRTDFEQFF.

This clonotype has at least ten counts. V and J are TRBV12-3 or TRBV12-4 and TRBJ2-2, with no clear D. The CDR3 runs to 14 residues. Between the trimmed V and J ends, which lost 5 bases and 5 bases, there was a span of 12 bases. CDR3 DNA: TGTGCCAGCAGTACCCTTGTTACTACCGGGGAGCTGTTTTTT. This gives the protein CASSTLVTTGELFF.

This chain uses TRBV20-1 with TRBJ2-7, with D unresolved. CDR3 length equals 14 residues. The V end lost 5 bases, the J end lost 0 bases, and 14 bases lay between the germline ends. Germline CDR1 DFQATT, CDR2 SNEGSKA (reference sequence). CDR3 sequence (DNA): TGCAGTGCTCTCAGCCCGGTGAACTCCTACGAGCAGTACTTC. Its translation: CSALSPVNSYEQYF.

The chain has TRBV5-1 and TRBJ2-5; D is uncertain. The V and J ends lost 10 bases and 5 bases respectively, with 12 bases between them. There are 11 residues in the CDR3. Germline loops: CDR1 SGHRS, CDR2 YFSETQ. Here the CDR3 DNA reads TGCGCCGCCGTAGTAGGGGAGACCCAGTACTTC. Translating gives CAAVVGETQYF.

The chain carries TRBV10-3 and TRBJ1-1; TRBD1 agrees at 7 bases. CDR1 is ENHRY, CDR2 SYGVKD, per germline. J was trimmed by 1 base and V by 8 bases; bases with no gene match: 13. This CDR3 has 16 amino acids. The CDR3 DNA sequence: TGTGCCATCCAATCATCCAGGGGGGACCGGAACACTGAAGCTTTCTTT. This sequence encodes CAIQSSRGDRNTEAFF.

This clonotype has at least ten counts. The gene calls are TRBV9 and TRBJ1-6; 7 nucleotides align to TRBD1. The CDR3 has 17 residues. Germline V gene lookup returns CDR1 SGDLS and CDR2 YYNGEE. Germline trimming cut 0 bases from V and 4 bases from J; bases unmatched to any gene: 7. CDR3 coding DNA: TGTGCCAGCAGCGTAGAAGGGGGCAGAGGATATAATTCACCCCTCCACTTT. This encodes CASSVEGGRGYNSPLHF.

In this sample, this clonotype turned up a few times. The chain carries TRBV28 and TRBJ2-3; 13 bases align to TRBD2. After removal of 2 bases from V and 4 bases from J, the junction contained 12 bases not matched to a gene. Germline V gene data show CDR1 as MDHEN and CDR2 as SYDVKM. The CDR3 sequence is 19 residues long. The CDR3 nucleotides read TGTGCCAGCAGTTTAAGCCCCTGGACTAGCGGGAGAGGTTCAGATACGCAGTATTTT. Translation: CASSLSPWTSGRGSDTQYF.

This chain connects TRBV29-1 to TRBJ1-1, with TRBD1 identical over 9 bases. Germline CDR1 and CDR2: SQVTM and ANQGSEA. CDR3 length: 15 residues. The V segment lost 0 bases and the J segment 11 bases; nucleotides outside the gene matches: 13. CDR3 sequence: CSVEDPGTGWGGAFF. Written as DNA, the CDR3 is TGCAGCGTTGAAGATCCCGGGACAGGGTGGGGTGGGGCTTTCTTT.

In this sample, this clonotype turned up many times. The chain employs TRBV6-5 and TRBJ2-7; D unresolved. V lost 6 bases and J 5 bases, leaving 11 bases between the germline ends. Germline lookup yields CDR1 MNHEY and CDR2 SVGAGI. The CDR3 consists of 12 residues. In nucleotides, the CDR3 is TGTGCCAGCAGCACCTCAGTACACGAGCAGTACTTC. Translation: CASSTSVHEQYF.

The table lists this clonotype with a few counts. The V call is TRBV28, the J call TRBJ1-6; TRBD1 matches 7 bases. Germline CDR1 and CDR2: MDHEN and SYDVKM. The V segment lost 6 bases and the J segment 7 bases; nucleotides outside the gene matches: 6. CDR3 size: 14 residues. CDR3 in amino acids: CASRSTGTNSPLHF. The CDR3 DNA is TGTGCCAGCAGGTCGACAGGGACCAATTCACCCCTCCACTTT.

This clonotype was counted at least ten times. This chain connects TRBV29-1 to TRBJ2-3; 8 bases agree with TRBD2. The CDR3 totals 14 residues. V was clipped by 3 bases and J by 4 bases; unmatched bases: 6. Germline V CDR1 and CDR2: SQVTM, ANQGSEA. In nucleotides, the CDR3 is TGCAGCGTTGATGATCGGGAGGGTCCAGATACGCAGTATTTT. It encodes CSVDDREGPDTQYF.

This clonotype turned up a few times. One end of the junction fails to match germline, which may point to a read error. CDR3 protein: CSARDRGAGELFF. CDR3 DNA sequence: TGCAGTGCTCGAGATAGAGGAGCCGGGGAGCTGTTTTTT. The V and J genes are TRBV20-1 and TRBJ2-2; D is undetermined. Germline V gives CDR1 DFQATT, CDR2 SNEGSKA (reference sequence). CDR3 length: 13 amino acids.

This clonotype was observed many times. The rearrangement uses TRBV12-3 or TRBV12-4 and TRBJ2-1; D remains unclear. Trimming left V 6 bases short and J 10 bases short, with 13 bases between. The CDR3 is 12 amino acids. CDR3 DNA: TGTGCCAGCAGACAATTAGGGTGGGAGCAGTTCTTC. Translating it yields CASRQLGWEQFF.

This rearrangement joins TRBV12-3 or TRBV12-4 to TRBJ1-1; D is unresolved. Deletions cut 7 bases from V and 0 bases from J, with 9 bases between. The CDR3 covers 13 residues. This chain's CDR3 is CASKTSLNTEAFF. The CDR3 DNA follows: TGTGCCAGCAAGACCAGCTTGAACACTGAAGCTTTCTTT.

In its sample, this clonotype was seen a few times. The rearrangement joins TRBV5-1 to TRBJ2-7; the D is unclear. Germline CDR1 is SGHRS and CDR2 is YFSETQ. Trimming pared 4 bases from V and 0 bases from J, leaving 14 bases between. The CDR3 has 15 amino acids. The CDR3 sequence is CASSPDNFDSYEQYV. CDR3 coding DNA: TGCGCCAGCAGCCCCGACAATTTCGACTCCTACGAGCAGTACGTC.

The J gene is TRBJ2-3, the V gene TRBV7-9; D remains ambiguous. Germline V gives CDR1 SEHNR, CDR2 FQNEAQ (reference sequence). V was pared by 5 bases and J by 0 bases, with 12 bases between. This CDR3 contains 15 residues. CDR3 in amino acids: CASSASMGSTDTQYF. In DNA, the CDR3 is TGTGCCAGCAGCGCGTCGATGGGGAGCACAGATACGCAGTATTTT.